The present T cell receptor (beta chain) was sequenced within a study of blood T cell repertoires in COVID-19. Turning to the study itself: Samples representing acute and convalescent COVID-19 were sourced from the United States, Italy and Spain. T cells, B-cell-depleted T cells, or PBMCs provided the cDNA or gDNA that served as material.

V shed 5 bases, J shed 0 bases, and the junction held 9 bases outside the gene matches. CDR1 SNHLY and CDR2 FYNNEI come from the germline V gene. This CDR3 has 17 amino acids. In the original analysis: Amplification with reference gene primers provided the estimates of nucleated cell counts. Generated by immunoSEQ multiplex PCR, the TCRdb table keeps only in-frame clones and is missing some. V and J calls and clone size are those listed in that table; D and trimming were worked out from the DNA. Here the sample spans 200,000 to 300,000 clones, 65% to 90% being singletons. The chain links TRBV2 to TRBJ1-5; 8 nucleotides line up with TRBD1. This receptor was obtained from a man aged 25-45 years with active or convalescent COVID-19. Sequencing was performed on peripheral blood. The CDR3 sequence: CASSQTGAGDSNQPQHF. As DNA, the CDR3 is TGTGCCAGCAGTCAGACAGGGGCAGGAGATAGCAATCAGCCCCAGCATTTT.